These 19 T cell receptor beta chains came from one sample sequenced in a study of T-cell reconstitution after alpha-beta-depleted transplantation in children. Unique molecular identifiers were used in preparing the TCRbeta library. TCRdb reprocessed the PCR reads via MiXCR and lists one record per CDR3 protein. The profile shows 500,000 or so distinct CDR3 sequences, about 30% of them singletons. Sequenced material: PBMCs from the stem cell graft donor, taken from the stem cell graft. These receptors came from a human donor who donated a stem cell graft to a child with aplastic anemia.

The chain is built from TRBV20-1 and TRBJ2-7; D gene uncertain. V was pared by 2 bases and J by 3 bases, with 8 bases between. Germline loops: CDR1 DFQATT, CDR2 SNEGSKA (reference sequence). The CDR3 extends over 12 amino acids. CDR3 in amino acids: CSARQRVYEQYF. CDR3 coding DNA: TGCAGTGCTAGACAACGGGTCTACGAGCAGTACTTC.

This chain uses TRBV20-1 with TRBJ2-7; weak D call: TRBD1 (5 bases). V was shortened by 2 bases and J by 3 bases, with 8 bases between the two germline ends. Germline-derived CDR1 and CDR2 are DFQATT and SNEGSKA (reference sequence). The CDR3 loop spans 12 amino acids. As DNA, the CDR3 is TGCAGTGCTAGAAGGGGAAACTACGAGCAGTACTTC. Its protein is CSARRGNYEQYF.

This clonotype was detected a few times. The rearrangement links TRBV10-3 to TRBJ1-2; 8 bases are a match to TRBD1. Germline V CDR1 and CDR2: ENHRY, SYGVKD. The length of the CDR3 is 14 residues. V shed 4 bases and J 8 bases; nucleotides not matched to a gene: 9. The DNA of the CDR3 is TGTGCCATCAGTGGACAGGGGAACGAAAGAGGCTACACCTTC. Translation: CAISGQGNERGYTF.

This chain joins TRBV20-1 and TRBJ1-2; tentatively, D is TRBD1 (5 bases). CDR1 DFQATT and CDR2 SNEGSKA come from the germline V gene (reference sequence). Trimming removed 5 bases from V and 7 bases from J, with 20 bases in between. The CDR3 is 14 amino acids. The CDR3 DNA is TGCAGTGCTTTCCATGCAGGGTCGATGGGTGGCTACACCTTC. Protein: CSAFHAGSMGGYTF.

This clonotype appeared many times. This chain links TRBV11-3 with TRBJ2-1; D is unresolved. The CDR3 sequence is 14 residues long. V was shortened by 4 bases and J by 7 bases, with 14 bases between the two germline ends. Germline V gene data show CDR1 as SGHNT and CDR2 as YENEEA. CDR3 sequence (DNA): TGTGCCAGCAGCTCTCCCGGGCAGAAAAATGAGCAGTTCTTC. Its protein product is CASSSPGQKNEQFF. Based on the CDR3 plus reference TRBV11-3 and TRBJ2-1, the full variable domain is EAGVVQSPRYKIIEKKQPVAFWCNPISGHNTLYWYLQNLGQGPELLIRYENEEAVDDSQLPKDRFSAERLKGVDSTLKIQPAELGDSAVYLCASSSPGQKNEQFFGPGTRLTVL.

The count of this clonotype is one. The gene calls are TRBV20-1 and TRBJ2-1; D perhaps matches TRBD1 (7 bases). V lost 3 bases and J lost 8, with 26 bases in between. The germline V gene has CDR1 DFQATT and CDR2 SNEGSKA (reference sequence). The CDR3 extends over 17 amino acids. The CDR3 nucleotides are TGCAGTGCTAGCAGGGGGGCGGGACCCCGATTCTCGGATGAGCAGTTCTTC. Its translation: CSASRGAGPRFSDEQFF.

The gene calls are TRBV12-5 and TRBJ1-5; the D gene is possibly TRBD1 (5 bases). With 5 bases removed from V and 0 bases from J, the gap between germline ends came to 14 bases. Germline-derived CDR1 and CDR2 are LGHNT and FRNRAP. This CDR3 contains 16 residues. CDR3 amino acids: CASGHQGPNSNQPQHF. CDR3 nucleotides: TGTGCTAGTGGTCACCAGGGACCTAATAGCAATCAGCCCCAGCATTTT. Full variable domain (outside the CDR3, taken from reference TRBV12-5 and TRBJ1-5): DARVTQTPRHKVTEMGQEVTMRCQPILGHNTVFWYRQTMMQGLELLAYFRNRAPLDDSGMPKDRFSAEMPDATLATLKIQPSEPRDSAVYFCASGHQGPNSNQPQHFGDGTRLSIL.

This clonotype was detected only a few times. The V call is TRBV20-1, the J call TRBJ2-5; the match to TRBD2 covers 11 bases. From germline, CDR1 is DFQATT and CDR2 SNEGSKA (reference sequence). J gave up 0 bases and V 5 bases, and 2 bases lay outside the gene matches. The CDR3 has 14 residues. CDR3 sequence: CSAEGLADQETQYF. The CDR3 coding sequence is TGCAGTGCTGAGGGACTAGCGGACCAAGAGACCCAGTACTTC.

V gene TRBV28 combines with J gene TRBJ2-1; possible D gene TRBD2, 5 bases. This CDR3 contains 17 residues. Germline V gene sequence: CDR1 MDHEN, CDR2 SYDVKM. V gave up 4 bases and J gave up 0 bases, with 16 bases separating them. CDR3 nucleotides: TGTGCCAGCAGTTCCCCGGACCCTCGGGGCTCCTACAATGAGCAGTTCTTC. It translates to CASSSPDPRGSYNEQFF.

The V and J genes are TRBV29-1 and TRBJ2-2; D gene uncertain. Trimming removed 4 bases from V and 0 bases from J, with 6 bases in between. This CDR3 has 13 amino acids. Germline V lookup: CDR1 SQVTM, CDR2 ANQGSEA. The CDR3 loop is CSVAQTNTGELFF. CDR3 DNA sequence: TGCAGCGTTGCGCAGACGAACACCGGGGAGCTGTTTTTT.

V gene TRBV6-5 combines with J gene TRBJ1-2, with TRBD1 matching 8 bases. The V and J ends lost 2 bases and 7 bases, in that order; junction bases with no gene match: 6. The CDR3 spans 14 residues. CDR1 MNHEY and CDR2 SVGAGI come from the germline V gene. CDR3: CASSYQTGAPGYTF. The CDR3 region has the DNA TGTGCCAGCAGTTACCAGACAGGGGCTCCTGGCTACACCTTC.

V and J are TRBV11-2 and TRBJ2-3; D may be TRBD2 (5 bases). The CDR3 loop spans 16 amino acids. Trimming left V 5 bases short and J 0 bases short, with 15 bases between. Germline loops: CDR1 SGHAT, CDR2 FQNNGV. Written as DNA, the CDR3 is TGTGCCAGCAGCCTAAATCTAGGAGGCAGCACAGATACGCAGTATTTT. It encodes CASSLNLGGSTDTQYF.

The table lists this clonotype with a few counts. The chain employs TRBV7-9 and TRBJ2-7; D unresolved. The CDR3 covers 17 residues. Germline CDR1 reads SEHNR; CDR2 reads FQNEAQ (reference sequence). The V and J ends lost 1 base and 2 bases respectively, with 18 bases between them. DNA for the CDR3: TGTGCCAGCAGCTTAGGGATTGGGGTTCGAGAAACCTACGAGCAGTACTTC. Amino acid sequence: CASSLGIGVRETYEQYF.

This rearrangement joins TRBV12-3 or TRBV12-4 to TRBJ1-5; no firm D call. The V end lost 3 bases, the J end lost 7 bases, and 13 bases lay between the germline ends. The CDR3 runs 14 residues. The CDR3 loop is CASSFGTEKQPQHF. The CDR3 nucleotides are TGTGCCAGCAGTTTTGGAACAGAGAAACAGCCCCAGCATTTT.

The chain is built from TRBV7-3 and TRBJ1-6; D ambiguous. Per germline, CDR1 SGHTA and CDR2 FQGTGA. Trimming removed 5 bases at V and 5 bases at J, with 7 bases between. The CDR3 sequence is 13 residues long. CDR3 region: CASSRADNSPLHF. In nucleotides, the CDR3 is TGTGCCAGCAGCCGGGCGGATAATTCACCCCTCCACTTT.

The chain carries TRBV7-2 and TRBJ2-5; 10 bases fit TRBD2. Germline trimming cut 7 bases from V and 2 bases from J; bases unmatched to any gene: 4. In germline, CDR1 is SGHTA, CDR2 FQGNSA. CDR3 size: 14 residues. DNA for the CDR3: TGTGCCAGCACTAGCGGGAGAGGGCAAGAGACCCAGTACTTC. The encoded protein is CASTSGRGQETQYF.

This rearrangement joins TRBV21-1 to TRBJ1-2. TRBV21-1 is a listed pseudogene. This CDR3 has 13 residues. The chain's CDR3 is CASSPAGLYGYTF. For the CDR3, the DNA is TGTGCCAGCAGCCCCGCAGGCCTCTATGGCTACACCTTC.

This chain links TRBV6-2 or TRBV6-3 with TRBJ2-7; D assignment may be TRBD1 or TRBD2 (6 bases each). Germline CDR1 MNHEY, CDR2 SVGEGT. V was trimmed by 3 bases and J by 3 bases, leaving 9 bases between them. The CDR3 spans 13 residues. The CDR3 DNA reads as TGTGCCAGCAGTTATGAGGGGGGCTACGAGCAGTACGTC. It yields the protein CASSYEGGYEQYV.

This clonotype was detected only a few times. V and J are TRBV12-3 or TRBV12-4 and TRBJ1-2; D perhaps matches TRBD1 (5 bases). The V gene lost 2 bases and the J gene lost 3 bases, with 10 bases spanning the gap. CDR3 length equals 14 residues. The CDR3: CASSLKGRDYGYTF. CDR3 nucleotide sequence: TGTGCCAGCAGTTTAAAGGGGAGGGACTATGGCTACACCTTC.